This T cell receptor (beta chain) originates from a study of blood T cell repertoires in COVID-19. Background on the study: Italy, Spain and the United States were the sources of the convalescent and acute COVID-19 samples.

Individuals aged about 18 to 90 years were recruited from fewer than 25 US areas. Produced via immunoSEQ multiplex PCR; TCRdb's table is partial and in-frame only. The sample lists fewer than 300,000 clones, 75% to 90% occurring once. J was trimmed by 2 bases and V by 5 bases; bases with no gene match: 9. Germline V lookup: CDR1 MNHNY, CDR2 SVGAGI (reference sequence). CDR3 length: 15 residues. V usage is TRBV6-6 and J usage is TRBJ2-7; 7 bases line up with TRBD2. The receptor's source is a woman aged 45-59 years who had recovered from COVID-19. Material for sequencing was PBMCs or T cells enriched from blood (not recorded which). The CDR3: CASSKTSVSTYEQYF. CDR3 in DNA: TGTGCCAGCAGTAAAACTAGCGTTAGCACCTACGAGCAGTACTTC.